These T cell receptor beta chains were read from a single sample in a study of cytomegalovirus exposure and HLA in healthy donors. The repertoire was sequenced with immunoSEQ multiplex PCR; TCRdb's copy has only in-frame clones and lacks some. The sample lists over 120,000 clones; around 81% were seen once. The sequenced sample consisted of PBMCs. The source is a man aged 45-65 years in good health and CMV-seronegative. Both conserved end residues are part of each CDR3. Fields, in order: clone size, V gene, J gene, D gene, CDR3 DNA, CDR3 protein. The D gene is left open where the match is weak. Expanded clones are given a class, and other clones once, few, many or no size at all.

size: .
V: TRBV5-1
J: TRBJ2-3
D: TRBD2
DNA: TGCGCCAGCAGCATGGATAGCGGGGGCACAGATACGCAGTATTTT
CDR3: CASSMDSGGTDTQYF

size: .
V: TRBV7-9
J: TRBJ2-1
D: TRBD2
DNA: TGTGCCAGCAGCTTAGGTAGCGGGAGTGAAGGTGAGCAGTTCTTC
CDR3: CASSLGSGSEGEQFF

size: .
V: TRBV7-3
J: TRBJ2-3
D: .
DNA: TGTGCCAGCAGCTTTTCCTCCGTCCGAGGAGATACGCAGTATTTT
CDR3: CASSFSSVRGDTQYF

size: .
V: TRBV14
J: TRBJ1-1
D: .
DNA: TGTGCCAGCAGCTCTATCGAGTTCATGAACACTGAAGCTTTCTTT
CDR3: CASSSIEFMNTEAFF

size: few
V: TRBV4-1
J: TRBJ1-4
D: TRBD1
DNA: TGCGCCAGCAGCCCAAGATCTTCCGGGACAGGGGAAAAACTGTTTTTT
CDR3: CASSPRSSGTGEKLFF

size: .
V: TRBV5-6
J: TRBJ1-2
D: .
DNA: TGTGCCAGCAGCTTAATGTCGGCAGGGGTGAAGGGCTACACCTTC
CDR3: CASSLMSAGVKGYTF

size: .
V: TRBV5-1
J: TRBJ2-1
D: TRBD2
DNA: TGCGCCAGCAGCAATAGCGGGAGCTCCTACAATGAGCAGTTCTTC
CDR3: CASSNSGSSYNEQFF

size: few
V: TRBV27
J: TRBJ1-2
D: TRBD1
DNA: TGTGCCAGCAGGGACAGGGTGTTGGGGGGCTACACCTTC
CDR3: CASRDRVLGGYTF

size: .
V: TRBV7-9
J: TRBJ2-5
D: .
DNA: TGTGCCAGCTGCTTTCTGGGTCGGGTGCAAGAGACCCAGTACTTC
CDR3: CASCFLGRVQETQYF

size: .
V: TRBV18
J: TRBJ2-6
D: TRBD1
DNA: TGTGCCAGCTCACAAAACAGGGGGTCTGGGGCCAACGTCCTGACTTTC
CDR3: CASSQNRGSGANVLTF

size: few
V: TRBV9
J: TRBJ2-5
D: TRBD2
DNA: TGTGCCAGCAATGGGGGGGGTGGAGAGACCCAGTACTTC
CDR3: CASNGGGGETQYF

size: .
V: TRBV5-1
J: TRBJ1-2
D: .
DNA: TGCGCCAGCAGACCTACAATTTCAGGGGACTATGGCTACACCTTC
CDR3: CASRPTISGDYGYTF

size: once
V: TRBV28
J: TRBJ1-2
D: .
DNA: TGTGCCAGCAGTCCCGACAGCAACTATGGCTACACCTTC
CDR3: CASSPDSNYGYTF

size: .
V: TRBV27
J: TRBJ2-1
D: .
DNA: TGTGCCAGCAAGGCAGGGAACAATGAGCAGTTCTTC
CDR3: CASKAGNNEQFF

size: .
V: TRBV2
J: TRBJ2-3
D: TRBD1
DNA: TGTGCCAGCGAGGGACAGGGGGTAAAACCTAGGAGCACAGATACGCAGTATTTT
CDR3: CASEGQGVKPRSTDTQYF

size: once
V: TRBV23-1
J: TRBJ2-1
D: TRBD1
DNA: TGCGCCAGCAGTCACTCCGGGACAGGGGATGAGCAGTTCTTC
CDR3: CASSHSGTGDEQFF

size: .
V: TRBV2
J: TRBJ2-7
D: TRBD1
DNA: TGTGCCAGCCAGGGACAGCACTACGAGCAGTACTTC
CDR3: CASQGQHYEQYF

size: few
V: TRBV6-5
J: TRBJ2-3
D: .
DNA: TGTGCCACCGCACACACAGATACGCAGTATTTT
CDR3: CATAHTDTQYF

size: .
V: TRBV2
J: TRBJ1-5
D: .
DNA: TGTGCCAGCAGTGAACGACAGTTCCAGCCCCAGCATTTT
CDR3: CASSERQFQPQHF

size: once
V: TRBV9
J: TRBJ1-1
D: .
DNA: TGTGCCAGCAGCGCAAGTACAAACACTGAAGCTTTCTTT
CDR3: CASSASTNTEAFF

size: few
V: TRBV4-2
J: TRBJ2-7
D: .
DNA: TGTGCCAGCAGCCAAGTCTCAGCGGAGCTCTACGAGCAGTACTTC
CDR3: CASSQVSAELYEQYF

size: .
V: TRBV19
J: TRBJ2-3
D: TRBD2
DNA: TGTGCCAGTAGTATACTACTAGCGGGAGGCATAGATACGCAGTATTTT
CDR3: CASSILLAGGIDTQYF

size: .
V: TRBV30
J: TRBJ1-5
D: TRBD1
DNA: TGTGCCTTGACAGGGGGCGAGAACAATCAGCCCCAGCATTTT
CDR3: CALTGGENNQPQHF

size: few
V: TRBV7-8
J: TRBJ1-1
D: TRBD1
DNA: TGTGCCAGCGGGGGACAGCCGAACACTGAAGCTTTCTTT
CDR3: CASGGQPNTEAFF

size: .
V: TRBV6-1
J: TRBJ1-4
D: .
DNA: TGTGCCAGCAGCTCGGGGGGTCCCCCTGAAAAACTGTTTTTT
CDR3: CASSSGGPPEKLFF

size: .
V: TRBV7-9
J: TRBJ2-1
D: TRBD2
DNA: TGTGCCAGCAGCGCCCCCGGGACTAGGACCCTCTACAATGAGCAGTTCTTC
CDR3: CASSAPGTRTLYNEQFF

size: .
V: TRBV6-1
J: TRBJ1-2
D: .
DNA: TGTGCCAGCAGGTTGACGCGGAAGGACTATGGCTACACCTTC
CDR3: CASRLTRKDYGYTF

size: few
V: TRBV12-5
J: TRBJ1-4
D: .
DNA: TGTGCTAGTGGTTCTCCCCCCGGGGGAGATGAAAAACTGTTTTTT
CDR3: CASGSPPGGDEKLFF